This TCR beta chain came from a study of somatic mutations in cytotoxic T cells in rheumatoid arthritis. Study-wide results and caveats: Multiple comparisons were not accounted for in the slight TRBV07 underrepresentation seen in rheumatoid arthritis patients. The largest CD8+ clone made up over 20% of CD8+ cells in about an eighth of the roughly 65 patients.

Authors' processing steps: Published virus-specific TCRB sequences matched only a few of the patient CD8+ clones exceeding 1%. Profiling relied on immunoSEQ multiplex PCR, and the TCRdb table lists in-frame clones only, not all of them. V and J calls plus clone size are reproduced from that table; the DNA served to infer D and trimming. The sample has around 16,000 clones; about four fifths are singletons. Turning to this clone: Its antigen is still unknown.

Both CD4+ and CD8+ cells were separated through positive magnetic bead selection, and their purity was verified using flow cytometry. Germline V gene data show CDR1 as SGDLS and CDR2 as YYNGEE. The V and J ends lost 4 bases and 4 bases, in that order; junction bases with no gene match: 18. The CDR3 runs 18 residues. Input material: CD8+ T cells sorted from blood. The receptor's source is an adult with rheumatoid arthritis. The chain couples TRBV9 to TRBJ2-5, with 8 bases that match TRBD2. Here the CDR3 DNA reads TGTGCCAGCAGCTCTCCCCGGGAAGGGGTAGCGGGGCTAGAGACCCAGTACTTC. Amino acid sequence: CASSSPREGVAGLETQYF.